The next 21 T cell receptor beta chains were all read from a single sample in a study of shared clonotypes between healthy human individuals. TCRdb's copy holds only in-frame clones and misses some; the assay was immunoSEQ multiplex PCR. The sample has under 650,000 clones; almost 97% are singletons. Sequencing was done on a sample of naive CD4+ T cells sorted from blood. Subset defined: CD45RA+ positively selected. These receptors all come from a woman in her 30s in good health.

V gene TRBV14 combines with J gene TRBJ2-1; D may be TRBD1 (6 bases). Germline CDR1 reads SGHDN; CDR2 reads FVKESK. Trimming pared 4 bases from V and 8 bases from J, leaving 9 bases between. This CDR3 spans 12 amino acids. The CDR3 sequence: CASSLTGYEQFF. The CDR3 coding sequence is TGTGCCAGCAGCCTAACAGGGTATGAGCAGTTCTTC.

The chain joins TRBV6-5 to TRBJ2-7, with 8 bases identical to TRBD2. J lost 3 bases, V lost 2 bases, and 6 bases had no gene match. CDR1 and CDR2 (germline): MNHEY, SVGAGI. The CDR3 extends over 15 amino acids. As DNA, the CDR3 is TGTGCCAGCAGTTACACCGGGACTAGGGGCTACGAGCAGTACTTC. Protein product: CASSYTGTRGYEQYF.

As concerns this clone: Germline is not matched at one junction end, which may reflect a read error. The rearrangement joins TRBV5-8 to TRBJ1-2; 9 nucleotides agree with TRBD1. CDR1 and CDR2 (germline): SGHTS, YDEGEE. This CDR3 has 11 residues. The CDR3 DNA is TGCACGGGACAGGGCAACTATGGCTACACCTTC. As protein: CTGQGNYGYTF.

The V and J genes are TRBV6-1 and TRBJ2-5, with a tentative D call TRBD1 (5 bases). The V and J ends lost 2 bases and 2 bases respectively, with 18 bases between them. The CDR3 contains 17 residues. In germline, CDR1 is MNHNS, CDR2 SASEGT. The chain's CDR3 is CASSESVSGFHQETQYF. The CDR3, as DNA: TGTGCCAGCAGTGAATCGGTGTCAGGGTTTCATCAAGAGACCCAGTACTTC.

The CDR3 protein is CASAFERASYEQYF. The CDR3 coding sequence is TGTGCCAGCGCCTTTGAGCGGGCCTCCTACGAGCAGTACTTC. V usage is TRBV18 and J usage is TRBJ2-7; D is perhaps TRBD2 (6 bases). This CDR3 spans 14 amino acids. CDR1 and CDR2 (germline): KGHSH, LQKENI. The V end was cut by 8 bases, the J end by 0 bases, with 14 bases between. Full variable domain (outside the CDR3, taken from reference TRBV18 and TRBJ2-7): NAGVMQNPRHLVRRRGQEARLRCSPMKGHSHVYWYRQLPEEGLKFMVYLQKENIIDESGMPKERFSAEFPKEGPSILRIQQVVRGDSAAYFCASAFERASYEQYFGPGTRLTVT.

This chain links TRBV28 with TRBJ1-1; D is ambiguous. The germline gives CDR1 MDHEN, CDR2 SYDVKM. The V and J ends lost 2 bases and 2 bases respectively, with 12 bases between them. The CDR3 consists of 15 residues. The CDR3 reads CASSLAVVANTEAFF. The CDR3 coding sequence is TGTGCCAGCAGTTTAGCGGTCGTAGCCAACACTGAAGCTTTCTTT.

The chain has TRBV27 and TRBJ2-7; TRBD1 is a possible D gene (6 bases). CDR1 MNHEY and CDR2 SMNVEV come from the germline V gene (reference sequence). The length of the CDR3 is 17 residues. The V gene lost 5 bases and the J gene lost 6 bases, with 26 bases spanning the gap. The CDR3 sequence: CASSPDLTGRRSSEQYF. CDR3 DNA: TGTGCCAGCAGTCCGGACCTTACAGGGCGCCGGTCGAGCGAGCAGTACTTC.

The rearrangement links TRBV28 to TRBJ1-1; perhaps TRBD1 as D (5 bases). The CDR3 extends over 13 amino acids. Trimming stripped 5 bases from V and 8 bases from J, with 15 bases between. Germline CDR1 MDHEN, CDR2 SYDVKM. The CDR3 region has the DNA TGTGCCAGCAGTCCCACAACGACAGAAGAAGCTTTCTTT. As protein: CASSPTTTEEAFF.

The gene calls are TRBV10-3 and TRBJ2-5; a weak D match, TRBD2 (7 bases). In germline, CDR1 is ENHRY, CDR2 SYGVKD. The CDR3 runs to 14 residues. Trimming took off 4 bases at V and 5 bases at J, with 14 bases between the two ends. For the CDR3, the DNA is TGTGCCATCAGTGGGGGGGGCAGCCAGGAGACCCAGTACTTC. Translated: CAISGGGSQETQYF.

This chain links TRBV19 with TRBJ1-2; 8 nucleotides line up with TRBD1. The trim removed 6 bases at V and 4 bases at J, leaving 10 bases unmatched. This CDR3 spans 15 amino acids. The germline V gene has CDR1 LNHDA and CDR2 SQIVND (reference sequence). The CDR3 nucleotides read TGTGCCAGTAGAACAATAACAGGGGGTGGCTATGGCTACACCTTC. Translating it yields CASRTITGGGYGYTF.

V gene TRBV19 combines with J gene TRBJ1-5, with a tentative D call TRBD1 (5 bases). V lost 3 bases, J lost 3 bases, and 9 bases lay in between. This CDR3 has 14 residues. Germline CDR1 reads LNHDA; CDR2 reads SQIVND (reference sequence). Here the CDR3 reads CASSIEGLNQPQHF. DNA of the CDR3: TGTGCCAGTAGTATTGAGGGGCTCAATCAGCCCCAGCATTTT. Together with reference TRBV19 and TRBJ1-5, the CDR3 gives the full variable domain: DGGITQSPKYLFRKEGQNVTLSCEQNLNHDAMYWYRQDPGQGLRLIYYSQIVNDFQKGDIAEGYSVSREKKESFPLTVTSAQKNPTAFYLCASSIEGLNQPQHFGDGTRLSIL.

The chain employs TRBV2 and TRBJ1-1; 7 positions match TRBD1. From germline, CDR1 is SNHLY and CDR2 FYNNEI. Trimming at V came to 7 bases and at J to 5 bases, leaving 4 bases not matched to a gene. This CDR3 contains 12 residues. The CDR3 nucleotides read TGTGCCAGCAACGGACAGGCAACTGAAGCTTTCTTT. Protein product: CASNGQATEAFF. The complete variable domain, with remaining parts taken from reference TRBV2 and TRBJ1-1, reads EPEVTQTPSHQVTQMGQEVILRCVPISNHLYFYWYRQILGQKVEFLVSFYNNEISEKSEIFDDQFSVERPDGSNFTLKIRSTKLEDSAMYFCASNGQATEAFFGQGTRLTVV.

The chain links TRBV28 to TRBJ1-1; D remains ambiguous. CDR3 length: 13 amino acids. V was clipped by 3 bases and J by 3 bases, with 8 bases between them. CDR1 is MDHEN, CDR2 SYDVKM, per germline. The CDR3 reads CASSFSSDTEAFF. CDR3 DNA sequence: TGTGCCAGCAGTTTCTCCTCAGACACTGAAGCTTTCTTT.

This clone was counted once. The rearrangement uses TRBV5-4 and TRBJ2-7; 8 bases agree with TRBD2. Looked up from germline, CDR1 is SGHNT and CDR2 is YYREEE (reference sequence). Trimming at V came to 1 base and at J to 4 bases, leaving 7 bases not matched to a gene. This CDR3 spans 15 amino acids. CDR3 amino acids: CASSLRSGSSYEQYF. In DNA, the CDR3 is TGTGCCAGCAGCTTGAGGAGCGGGAGCTCTTACGAGCAGTACTTC.

This clone was found once. The genes are TRBV5-1 and TRBJ2-1; 7 bases match TRBD2. J gave up 2 bases and V 4 bases, and 9 bases lay outside the gene matches. CDR3 length equals 16 residues. Looked up from germline, CDR1 is SGHRS and CDR2 is YFSETQ. This CDR3 reads CASSGSLADPYNEQFF. In DNA form, the CDR3 reads TGCGCCAGCAGCGGCTCGCTAGCGGACCCCTACAATGAGCAGTTCTTC.

The rearrangement uses TRBV18 and TRBJ1-5; perhaps TRBD1 as D (5 bases). Deletions cut 2 bases from V and 2 bases from J, with 13 bases between. Germline lookup yields CDR1 KGHSH and CDR2 LQKENI. This CDR3 has 16 amino acids. CDR3 loop: CASSPKSGQGNQPQHF. As DNA, the CDR3 is TGTGCCAGCTCACCAAAGTCAGGGCAGGGCAATCAGCCCCAGCATTTT.

A single count supports this clone. The chain carries TRBV4-2 and TRBJ1-3; a weak D match, TRBD1 (6 bases). Trimming left V 4 bases short and J 3 bases short, with 10 bases between. This CDR3 spans 14 amino acids. Germline CDR1 LGHNA, CDR2 YNFKEQ. DNA for the CDR3: TGTGCCAGCAGCCCGGAGGGGGTTGGAAACACCATATATTTT. It codes for CASSPEGVGNTIYF.

The chain links TRBV18 to TRBJ1-5; D gene ambiguous. The ends were cut back, 1 base at V and 7 bases at J, with 11 bases in the middle. The CDR3 sequence is 14 residues long. Per germline, CDR1 KGHSH and CDR2 LQKENI. Written as DNA, the CDR3 is TGTGCCAGCTCACCACTCGGGGAGGGACAGCCCCAGCATTTT. This encodes CASSPLGEGQPQHF.

The table lists this clone with a count of one. The chain couples TRBV19 to TRBJ2-1, with D perhaps matching TRBD2 (6 bases). The CDR3 runs 18 residues. Germline values: CDR1 LNHDA, CDR2 SQIVND (reference sequence). V shed 3 bases and J shed 0 bases, with 18 bases lying between them. The CDR3 protein is CASSIIGGQPSSYNEQFF. CDR3 sequence (DNA): TGTGCCAGTAGTATCATAGGAGGGCAGCCGAGCTCCTACAATGAGCAGTTCTTC. Together with reference TRBV19 and TRBJ2-1, the CDR3 gives the full variable domain: DGGITQSPKYLFRKEGQNVTLSCEQNLNHDAMYWYRQDPGQGLRLIYYSQIVNDFQKGDIAEGYSVSREKKESFPLTVTSAQKNPTAFYLCASSIIGGQPSSYNEQFFGPGTRLTVL.

Here the CDR3 DNA reads TGTGCCAGCAGTACGGGACAGGGAAGGGAGGGCTACACCTTC. This sequence encodes CASSTGQGREGYTF. The chain links TRBV6-5 to TRBJ1-2, with TRBD1 identical over 9 bases. This CDR3 is 14 amino acids long. Trimming took 5 bases from V and 8 from J; bases not matched to a gene: 9. Germline assignment: CDR1 MNHEY and CDR2 SVGAGI.

V is TRBV28 and J is TRBJ1-2, with 8 positions matching TRBD1. The junction had 11 bases not matched to a gene; V was cut back by 6 bases and J by 8 bases. The CDR3 runs 14 residues. In germline, CDR1 is MDHEN, CDR2 SYDVKM. The CDR3 is CASSQQGDMSGYTF. In DNA, the CDR3 is TGTGCCAGCAGCCAACAGGGGGATATGTCCGGCTACACCTTC.